Presented here are 26 T cell receptor beta chains from one specimen sequenced in a study of T-cell reconstitution after alpha-beta-depleted transplantation in children. TCRbeta library preparation incorporated unique molecular identifiers. In TCRdb, the PCR reads were re-called with MiXCR into one record per CDR3 protein. The profile shows hundreds of thousands of distinct CDR3 sequences, over 9.5% of them singletons. The specimen was PBMCs, collected before TCRalphabeta/CD19-depleted stem cell transplant. The source of these receptors is a child aged 2-9 years with inherited bone marrow failure, due to receive a stem cell transplant.

This clonotype was seen repeatedly, ten times or more. J is TRBJ1-4 and V is TRBV18; 9 bases agree with TRBD1. The CDR3 sequence is 16 residues long. V lost 3 bases to trimming and J lost 5 bases; unmatched junction nucleotides: 7. CDR1 is KGHSH and CDR2 is LQKENI in the germline V gene. The CDR3, as DNA: TGTGCCAGCTCACCTCGTCCCGGGACAGGGAATGAAAAACTGTTTTTT. It specifies CASSPRPGTGNEKLFF.

This clonotype was counted between two and nine times. V and J are TRBV7-2 and TRBJ1-1, with 8 bases lining up with TRBD1. This CDR3 comprises 16 residues. Losses at the gene ends were 5 bases for V and 10 bases for J; bases not matched to a gene: 18. Per the germline V gene, CDR1 is SGHTA and CDR2 is FQGNSA. DNA for the CDR3: TGTGCCAGCAGCCCACCCGAGACAGGGGTCGGGAGAGGAGCTTTCTTT. Its translation is CASSPPETGVGRGAFF.

This clonotype was observed at least ten times. The J gene is TRBJ2-1, the V gene TRBV6-4; 7 bases are shared with TRBD2. The CDR3 extends over 18 amino acids. The V segment lost 0 bases and the J segment 0 bases; nucleotides outside the gene matches: 8. The V gene's germline CDR1 is MRHNA and CDR2 SNTAGT. CDR3 DNA sequence: TGTGCCAGCAGTGACTCGGGGGGAGGGCCCCGCTCCTACAATGAGCAGTTCTTC. It codes for CASSDSGGGPRSYNEQFF.

This clonotype was found a few times. The chain has TRBV29-1 and TRBJ2-7; the D gene is possibly TRBD2 (5 bases). V lost 3 bases to trimming and J lost 2 bases, with 8 bases between them. CDR3 length equals 12 residues. Per the germline V gene, CDR1 is SQVTM and CDR2 is ANQGSEA. The CDR3 region has the DNA TGCAGCGTTGATGAGGGTACCTACGAGCAGTACTTC. This gives the protein CSVDEGTYEQYF.

This clonotype has at least ten counts. The DNA for the CDR3 is TGTGCCAGCAGCCTCCAGGGGATCCACGAGCAGTACTTC. Protein sequence: CASSLQGIHEQYF. This sequence joins TRBV7-9 and TRBJ2-7; D possibly corresponds to TRBD1 (6 bases). This CDR3 has 13 residues. Germline V gene sequence: CDR1 SEHNR, CDR2 FQNEAQ (reference sequence). The ends were cut back, 5 bases at V and 5 bases at J, with 13 bases in the middle.

The rearrangement joins TRBV29-1 to TRBJ2-1; TRBD2 aligns across 7 bases. V was pared by 3 bases and J by 4 bases, with 3 bases of the junction left unmatched. The CDR3 is 13 residues long. Germline-derived CDR1 and CDR2 are SQVTM and ANQGSEA. The CDR3, as DNA: TGCAGCGTTGACGGGAGGCGATACAATGAGCAGTTCTTC. Translating gives CSVDGRRYNEQFF.

This clonotype has ten or more counts. The chain has TRBV7-9 and TRBJ2-7; 9 nucleotides line up with TRBD1. The CDR3 spans 15 residues. Germline CDR1 is SEHNR and CDR2 is FQNEAQ (reference sequence). V shed 1 base, J shed 6 bases, and the junction held 7 bases outside the gene matches. The CDR3 here is CASSLGWTGVPEQYF. In DNA, the CDR3 is TGTGCCAGCAGCTTAGGCTGGACAGGGGTACCCGAGCAGTACTTC.

This clonotype was counted at least ten times. The chain recombines TRBV29-1 with TRBJ1-2, with D maybe TRBD1 (5 bases). The ends were cut back, 5 bases at V and 8 bases at J, with 15 bases in the middle. The CDR3 length is 12 residues. Per the germline V gene, CDR1 is SQVTM and CDR2 is ANQGSEA. CDR3 DNA sequence: TGCAGCGTTACCGACGGGGGGGAAGGCTACACCTTC. It yields the protein CSVTDGGEGYTF.

This clonotype was counted at least ten times. CDR3 residues: CASSRGIKGANTEAFF. CDR3 nucleotide sequence: TGTGCCAGCAGTCGGGGGATAAAGGGGGCGAACACTGAAGCTTTCTTT. This chain uses TRBV6-2 or TRBV6-3 with TRBJ1-1, with 7 positions matching TRBD1. Unmatched junction bases numbered 10, after V lost 5 bases and J lost 1 base. Germline V gene data show CDR1 as MNHEY and CDR2 as SVGEGT. The CDR3 consists of 16 residues.

This clonotype appeared many times. The chain employs TRBV20-1 and TRBJ2-1; TRBD2 agrees at 8 bases. The CDR3 runs to 14 residues. Germline V gene lookup returns CDR1 DFQATT and CDR2 SNEGSKA (reference sequence). V lost 3 bases and J lost 5; bases outside the gene matches: 6. The DNA for the CDR3 is TGCAGTGCTAGGGCGGGAGGTGAAAACAATGAGCAGTTCTTC. It specifies CSARAGGENNEQFF.

This clonotype was counted ten times or more. The V and J genes are TRBV5-1 and TRBJ1-5; D possibly corresponds to TRBD1 (6 bases). This CDR3 has 15 residues. CDR1 is SGHRS, CDR2 YFSETQ, per germline. Trimming shortened V by 1 base and J by 7 bases, and 15 bases separated the two germline ends. This chain's CDR3 is CASSLRGGERQPQHF. The CDR3, as DNA: TGCGCCAGCAGCTTGAGGGGGGGCGAGAGGCAGCCCCAGCATTTT.

The CDR3 is CASRQLTWGGELFF. CDR3 sequence (DNA): TGTGCCAGCAGGCAACTCACGTGGGGCGGGGAGCTGTTTTTT. This chain joins TRBV14 and TRBJ2-2; the D is unclear. The CDR3 sequence is 14 residues long. The germline V gene encodes CDR1 SGHDN and CDR2 FVKESK. Trimming cost V 6 bases and J 7 bases, with 15 bases left between them. The whole variable domain, remainder taken from reference TRBV14 and TRBJ2-2, is EAGVTQFPSHSVIEKGQTVTLRCDPISGHDNLYWYRRVMGKEIKFLLHFVKESKQDESGMPNNRFLAERTGGTYSTLKVQPAELEDSGVYFCASRQLTWGGELFFGEGSRLTVL.

This clonotype has at least ten counts. The CDR3 loop is CASSQESGLADTGELFF. The CDR3 DNA reads as TGCGCCAGCAGCCAAGAATCGGGACTAGCGGATACCGGGGAGCTGTTTTTT. This chain connects TRBV4-3 to TRBJ2-2; 11 positions agree with TRBD2. The J segment lost 5 bases and the V segment lost 0 bases, leaving 5 bases of the junction unmatched. CDR1 and CDR2 from the germline V gene are LGHNA and YSLEER. The CDR3 runs to 17 residues.

The genes are TRBV5-6 and TRBJ2-2; D gene unclear. Trimming removed 5 bases at V and 4 bases at J, with 15 bases between. Germline V CDR1 and CDR2: SGHDT, YYEEEE. The CDR3 consists of 15 residues. The CDR3 nucleotides read TGTGCCAGCAGTTTATACGGACCGAGCACCGGGGAGCTGTTTTTT. Translating gives CASSLYGPSTGELFF.

The sample holds many counts of this clonotype. This chain uses TRBV10-3 with TRBJ1-5; a weak D match, TRBD1 (5 bases). The CDR3 extends over 12 amino acids. With 8 bases removed from V and 2 bases from J, the gap between germline ends came to 7 bases. Looked up from germline, CDR1 is ENHRY and CDR2 is SYGVKD. DNA of the CDR3: TGTGCCATCGGAGGGGGCAATCAGCCCCAGCATTTT. Its protein is CAIGGGNQPQHF.

This clonotype was seen many times. The rearrangement uses TRBV9 and TRBJ1-2; D is ambiguous. This CDR3 region has 12 residues. CDR1 is SGDLS, CDR2 YYNGEE, per germline. Trimming stripped 4 bases from V and 6 bases from J, with 10 bases between. The chain's CDR3 is CASSQRGDGYTF. In nucleotides, the CDR3 is TGTGCCAGCAGCCAGCGGGGTGATGGCTACACCTTC.

The rearrangement joins TRBV2 to TRBJ2-1; D could derive from TRBD1 or TRBD2 (6 bases each). V lost 2 bases and J 9 bases, leaving 14 bases between the germline ends. Germline CDR1 and CDR2: SNHLY and FYNNEI. The CDR3 runs 14 residues. The chain's CDR3 is CASSEYREAGEQFF. For the CDR3, the DNA is TGTGCCAGCAGTGAATACAGGGAGGCTGGTGAGCAGTTCTTC. The full variable domain, completed using reference TRBV2 and TRBJ2-1, is EPEVTQTPSHQVTQMGQEVILRCVPISNHLYFYWYRQILGQKVEFLVSFYNNEISEKSEIFDDQFSVERPDGSNFTLKIRSTKLEDSAMYFCASSEYREAGEQFFGPGTRLTVL.

This clonotype was seen many times. J is TRBJ1-1 and V is TRBV25-1, with no clear D. V was clipped by 1 base and J by 0 bases, with 9 bases between them. Germline V gene lookup returns CDR1 MGHDK and CDR2 SYGVNS. The CDR3 is 15 residues long. Here the CDR3 DNA reads TGTGCCAGCAGTGAATGGGGTCAGATGAACACTGAAGCTTTCTTT. It translates to CASSEWGQMNTEAFF.

This clonotype has at least ten counts. The chain links TRBV27 to TRBJ2-7; D remains unclear. Per the germline V gene, CDR1 is MNHEY and CDR2 is SMNVEV (reference sequence). Trimming stripped 3 bases from V and 5 bases from J, with 8 bases between. This CDR3 region has 12 residues. The CDR3 loop reads CASSFLGNEQYF. The CDR3 region has the DNA TGTGCCAGCAGTTTCTTGGGGAACGAGCAGTACTTC.

About this clonotype itself: This may come from a read error, since a much larger clone is one base off. The chain couples TRBV4-1 to TRBJ2-1, with D possibly being TRBD2 (5 bases). Germline CDR1 MGHRA, CDR2 YSYEKL. Trimming pared 1 base from V and 10 bases from J, leaving 14 bases between. This CDR3 contains 14 residues. This chain's CDR3 is CASSQVSVDWEQFF. The CDR3 DNA is TGCGCCAGCAGCCAAGTATCCGTGGACTGGGAGCAGTTCTTC.

With respect to this clonotype: A read error may explain this, as a much larger clone is one base away. This chain uses TRBV5-1 with TRBJ2-2, with TRBD1 matching 9 bases. Germline CDR1 and CDR2: SGHRS and YFSETQ. The CDR3 has 16 amino acids. CDR3 sequence: CVSSLTTTGGTGELFF. The CDR3 DNA reads as TGCGTCAGCAGCTTAACCACGACAGGGGGGACCGGGGAGCTGTTTTTT.

Turning to this clonotype: A much more abundant neighbour one base away suggests this may be a read error. This chain joins TRBV6-2 or TRBV6-3 and TRBJ1-2, with D hard to call. The CDR3 is 12 amino acids. V lost 6 bases, J lost 5 bases, and 10 bases lay in between. The V gene's germline CDR1 is MNHEY and CDR2 SVGEGT. The CDR3 loop is CASRGEDYGYTF. Here the CDR3 DNA reads TGTGCCAGCAGGGGAGAGGATTATGGCTACACCTTC.

This clonotype has at least ten counts. This sequence joins TRBV5-5 and TRBJ2-1; 7 bases are a match to TRBD1. This CDR3 is 14 amino acids long. Looked up from germline, CDR1 is SGHKS and CDR2 is YYEKEE (reference sequence). J was trimmed by 3 bases and V by 4 bases; bases with no gene match: 4. The CDR3 DNA reads as TGTGCCAGCAGCCCGACAGGGAACTACAATGAGCAGTTCTTC. This codes for CASSPTGNYNEQFF.

This clonotype was counted at least ten times. The V gene is TRBV5-1, the J gene TRBJ1-2; possibly TRBD1 for D (6 bases). The length of the CDR3 is 11 residues. V lost 6 bases to trimming and J lost 5 bases, with 8 bases between them. The germline CDR1 and CDR2 sequences are SGHRS and YFSETQ. CDR3 coding DNA: TGCGCCAGCAAGGGGGGGTATGGCTACACCTTC. Translating it yields CASKGGYGYTF.

This clonotype was observed many times. The chain employs TRBV7-6 and TRBJ2-1; 7 positions agree with TRBD1. The CDR3 has 14 amino acids. CDR1 and CDR2 from the germline V gene are SGHVS and FNYEAQ. Unmatched junction bases numbered 4, after V lost 1 base and J lost 7 bases. CDR3 bases: TGTGCCAGCAGCTTAGACAGGGGCTCAAATGAGCAGTTCTTC. Translation gives CASSLDRGSNEQFF.

This clonotype came up many times. The chain employs TRBV4-3 and TRBJ2-2; 9 bases line up with TRBD1. CDR3 length equals 17 residues. After removal of 2 bases from V and 6 bases from J, the junction contained 10 bases not matched to a gene. From germline, CDR1 is LGHNA and CDR2 YSLEER. Here the CDR3 DNA reads TGCGCCAGCAGCCAAAACACAGGGGGCCTCGGGTCCGGGGAGCTGTTTTTT. Its protein product is CASSQNTGGLGSGELFF.